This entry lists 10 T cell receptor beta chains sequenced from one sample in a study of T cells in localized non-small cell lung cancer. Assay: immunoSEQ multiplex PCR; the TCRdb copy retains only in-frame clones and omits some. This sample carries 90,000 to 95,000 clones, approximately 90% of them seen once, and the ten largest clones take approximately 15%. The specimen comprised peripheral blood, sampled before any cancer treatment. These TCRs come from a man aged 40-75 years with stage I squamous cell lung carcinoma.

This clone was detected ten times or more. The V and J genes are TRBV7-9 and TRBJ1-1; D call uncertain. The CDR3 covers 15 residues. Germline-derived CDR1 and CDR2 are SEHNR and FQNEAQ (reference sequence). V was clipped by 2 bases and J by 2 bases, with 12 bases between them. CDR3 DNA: TGTGCCAGCAGCTTACTTCTCACACGAAACACTGAAGCTTTCTTT. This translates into CASSLLLTRNTEAFF.

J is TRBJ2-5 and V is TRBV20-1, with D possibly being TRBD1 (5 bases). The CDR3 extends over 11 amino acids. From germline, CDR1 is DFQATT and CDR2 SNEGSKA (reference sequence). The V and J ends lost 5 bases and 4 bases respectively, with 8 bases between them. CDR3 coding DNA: TGCAGTGCTCATAGGGGAGAGACCCAGTACTTC. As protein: CSAHRGETQYF.

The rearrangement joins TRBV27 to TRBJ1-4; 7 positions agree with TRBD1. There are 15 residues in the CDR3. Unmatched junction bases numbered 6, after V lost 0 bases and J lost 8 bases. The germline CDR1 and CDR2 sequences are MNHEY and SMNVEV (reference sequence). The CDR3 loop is CASSLSWRGQEKLFF. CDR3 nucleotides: TGTGCCAGCAGTTTATCTTGGAGGGGGCAAGAAAAACTGTTTTTT.

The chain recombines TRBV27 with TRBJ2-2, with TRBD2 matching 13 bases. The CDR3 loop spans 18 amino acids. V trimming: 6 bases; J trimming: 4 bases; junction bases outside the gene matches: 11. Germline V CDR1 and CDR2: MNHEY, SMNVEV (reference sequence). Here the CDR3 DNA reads TGTGCCAGCAGCCTTTATCCGACTAGCGGGGGGTCCACCGGGGAGCTGTTTTTT. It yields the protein CASSLYPTSGGSTGELFF.

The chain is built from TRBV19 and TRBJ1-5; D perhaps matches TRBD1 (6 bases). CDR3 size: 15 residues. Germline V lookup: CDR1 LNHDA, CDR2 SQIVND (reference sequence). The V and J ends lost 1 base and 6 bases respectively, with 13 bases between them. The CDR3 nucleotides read TGTGCCAGTAGTATAGTCCCCACAGGGTTTCAGCCCCAGCATTTT. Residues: CASSIVPTGFQPQHF.

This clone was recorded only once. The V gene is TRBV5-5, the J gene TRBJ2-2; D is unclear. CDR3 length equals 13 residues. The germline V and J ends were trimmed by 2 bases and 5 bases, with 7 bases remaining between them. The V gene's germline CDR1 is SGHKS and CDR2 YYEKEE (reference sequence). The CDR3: CASSLKGTGELFF. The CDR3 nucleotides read TGTGCCAGCAGCTTAAAGGGTACCGGGGAGCTGTTTTTT.

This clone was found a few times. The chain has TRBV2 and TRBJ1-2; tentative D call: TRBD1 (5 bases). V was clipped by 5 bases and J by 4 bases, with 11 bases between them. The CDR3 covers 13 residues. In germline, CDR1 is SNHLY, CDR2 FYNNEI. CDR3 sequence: CASSRQGIYGYTF. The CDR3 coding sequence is TGTGCCAGCAGTCGGCAGGGAATCTATGGCTACACCTTC.

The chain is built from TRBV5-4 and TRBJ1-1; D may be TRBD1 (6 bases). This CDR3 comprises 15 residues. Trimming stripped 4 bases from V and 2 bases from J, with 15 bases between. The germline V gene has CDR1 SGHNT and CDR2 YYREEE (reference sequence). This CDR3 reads CASSLPGQENTEAFF. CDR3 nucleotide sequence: TGTGCCAGCAGCCTTCCGGGACAAGAAAACACTGAAGCTTTCTTT.

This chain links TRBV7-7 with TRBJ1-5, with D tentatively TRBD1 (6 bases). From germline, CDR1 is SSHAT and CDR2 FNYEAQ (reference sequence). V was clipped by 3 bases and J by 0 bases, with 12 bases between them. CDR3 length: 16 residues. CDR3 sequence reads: CASSFPSGDSNQPQHF. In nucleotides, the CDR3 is TGTGCCAGCAGCTTTCCCTCAGGGGATAGCAATCAGCCCCAGCATTTT. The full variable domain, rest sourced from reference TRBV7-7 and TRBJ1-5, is GAGVSQSPRYKVTKRGQDVTLRCDPISSHATLYWYQQALGQGPEFLTYFNYEAQPDKSGLPSDRFSAERPEGSISTLTIQRTEQRDSAMYRCASSFPSGDSNQPQHFGDGTRLSIL.

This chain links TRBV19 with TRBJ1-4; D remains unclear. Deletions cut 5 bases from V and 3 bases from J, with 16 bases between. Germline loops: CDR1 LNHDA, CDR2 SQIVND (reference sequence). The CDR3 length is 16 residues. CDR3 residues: CASSSSAPEANEKLFF. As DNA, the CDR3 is TGTGCCAGTAGTTCATCTGCACCCGAAGCTAATGAAAAACTGTTTTTT.